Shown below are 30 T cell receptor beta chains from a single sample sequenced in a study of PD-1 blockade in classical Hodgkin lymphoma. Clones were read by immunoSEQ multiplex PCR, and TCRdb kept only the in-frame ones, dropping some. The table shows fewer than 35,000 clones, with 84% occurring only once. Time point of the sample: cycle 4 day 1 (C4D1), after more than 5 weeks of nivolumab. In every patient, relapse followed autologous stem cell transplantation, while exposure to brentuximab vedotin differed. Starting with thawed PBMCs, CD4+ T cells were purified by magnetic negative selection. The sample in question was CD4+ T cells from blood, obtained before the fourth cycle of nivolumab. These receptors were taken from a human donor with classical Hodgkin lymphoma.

CDR3 protein: CAWTWTGPLLGNTIYF. CDR3 coding DNA: TGTGCCTGGACCTGGACAGGGCCTCTCTTAGGAAACACCATATATTTT. The chain carries TRBV30 and TRBJ1-3; 8 bases match TRBD1. The CDR3 runs 16 residues. Germline V gives CDR1 GTSNPN, CDR2 SVGIG (reference sequence). Trimming at V came to 4 bases and at J to 4 bases, leaving 12 bases not matched to a gene. Full variable domain (remainder filled in from reference TRBV30 and TRBJ1-3): SQTIHQWPATLVQPVGSPLSLECTVEGTSNPNLYWYRQAAGRGLQLLFYSVGIGQISSEVPQNLSASRPQDRQFILSSKKLLLSDSGFYLCAWTWTGPLLGNTIYFGEGSWLTVV.

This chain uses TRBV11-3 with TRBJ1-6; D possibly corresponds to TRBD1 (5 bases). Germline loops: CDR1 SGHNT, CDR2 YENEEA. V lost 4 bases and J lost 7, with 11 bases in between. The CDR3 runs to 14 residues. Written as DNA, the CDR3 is TGTGCCAGCAGCTCTCAGGGAGCAAATTCACCCCTCCACTTT. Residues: CASSSQGANSPLHF.

The CDR3 DNA is TGTGCCAGTAGTATTATCAATGAGCAGTTCTTC. It codes for CASSIINEQFF. The chain combines TRBV19 with TRBJ2-1; D gene uncertain. The CDR3 runs to 11 residues. Trimming pared 3 bases from V and 6 bases from J, leaving 3 bases between. CDR1 is LNHDA and CDR2 is SQIVND in the germline V gene (reference sequence).

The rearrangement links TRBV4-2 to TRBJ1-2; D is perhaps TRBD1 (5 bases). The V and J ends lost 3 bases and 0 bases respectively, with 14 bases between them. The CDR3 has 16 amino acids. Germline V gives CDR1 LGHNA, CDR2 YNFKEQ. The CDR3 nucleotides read TGTGCCAGCAGCCATTACGACAGATACGCTAACTATGGCTACACCTTC. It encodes CASSHYDRYANYGYTF.

For the CDR3, the DNA is TGCGCCAGCAGCTTCGCTGGACACATCCAGTACCCAACCAATCAGCCCCAGCATTTT. This encodes CASSFAGHIQYPTNQPQHF. The chain carries TRBV5-1 and TRBJ1-5; a weak D match, TRBD1 (5 bases). V was pared by 2 bases and J by 3 bases, with 24 bases between. The CDR3 is made up of 19 amino acids. Germline V gene sequence: CDR1 SGHRS, CDR2 YFSETQ.

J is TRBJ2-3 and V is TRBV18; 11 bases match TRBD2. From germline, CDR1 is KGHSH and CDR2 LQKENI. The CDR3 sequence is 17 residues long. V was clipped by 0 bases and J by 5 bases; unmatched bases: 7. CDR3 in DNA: TGTGCCAGCTCACCACCTTATAGCGGGGGGGCCGGAGATACGCAGTATTTT. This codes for CASSPPYSGGAGDTQYF.

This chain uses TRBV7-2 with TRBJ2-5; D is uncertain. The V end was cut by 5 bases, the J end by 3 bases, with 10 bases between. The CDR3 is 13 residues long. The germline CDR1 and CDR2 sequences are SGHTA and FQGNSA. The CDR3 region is CASSPFREETQYF. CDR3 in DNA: TGTGCCAGCAGCCCGTTCCGAGAAGAGACCCAGTACTTC.

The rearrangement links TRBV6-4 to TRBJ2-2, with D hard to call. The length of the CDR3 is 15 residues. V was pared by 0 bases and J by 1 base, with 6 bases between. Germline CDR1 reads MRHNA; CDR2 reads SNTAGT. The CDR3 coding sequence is TGTGCCAGCAGTGACTCGGAGAAGAACACCGGGGAGCTGTTTTTT. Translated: CASSDSEKNTGELFF.

The CDR3 DNA is TGTGCCAGTAGTATTGGCGGGGCCCACTCCTACAATGAGCAGTTCTTC. This sequence encodes CASSIGGAHSYNEQFF. The chain recombines TRBV19 with TRBJ2-1; D perhaps matches TRBD2 (6 bases). The V gene's germline CDR1 is LNHDA and CDR2 SQIVND (reference sequence). The CDR3 consists of 16 residues. Trimming took 3 bases from V and 0 from J, leaving 12 bases between them. The full variable domain, in which reference TRBV19 and TRBJ2-1 provide the parts outside the CDR3, is DGGITQSPKYLFRKEGQNVTLSCEQNLNHDAMYWYRQDPGQGLRLIYYSQIVNDFQKGDIAEGYSVSREKKESFPLTVTSAQKNPTAFYLCASSIGGAHSYNEQFFGPGTRLTVL.

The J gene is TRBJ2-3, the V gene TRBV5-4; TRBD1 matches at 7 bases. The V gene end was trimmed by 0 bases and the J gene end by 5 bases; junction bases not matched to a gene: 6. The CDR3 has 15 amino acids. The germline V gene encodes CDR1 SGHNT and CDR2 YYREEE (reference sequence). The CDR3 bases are TGTGCCAGCAGCTTGGTCGCAGGGGGTGGAGATACGCAGTATTTT. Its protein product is CASSLVAGGGDTQYF.

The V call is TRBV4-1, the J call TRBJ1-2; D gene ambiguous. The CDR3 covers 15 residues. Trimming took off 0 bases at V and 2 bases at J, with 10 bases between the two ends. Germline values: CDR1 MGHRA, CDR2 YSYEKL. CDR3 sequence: CASSQDPVTNYGYTF. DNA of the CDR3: TGCGCCAGCAGCCAAGATCCGGTCACAAACTATGGCTACACCTTC.

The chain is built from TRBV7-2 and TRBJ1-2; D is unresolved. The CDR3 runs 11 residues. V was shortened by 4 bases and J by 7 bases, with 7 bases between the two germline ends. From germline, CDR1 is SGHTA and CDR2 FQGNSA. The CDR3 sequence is CASSSGGGYTF. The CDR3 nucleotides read TGTGCCAGCAGCTCAGGTGGTGGCTACACCTTC.

CDR3 nucleotides: TGCAGCGTCCAGGGGGGCACGGACACTGAAGCTTTCTTT. This encodes CSVQGGTDTEAFF. The V and J genes are TRBV29-1 and TRBJ1-1; 7 bases align to TRBD1. Germline V gene sequence: CDR1 SQVTM, CDR2 ANQGSEA. V was pared by 6 bases and J by 3 bases, with 7 bases of the junction left unmatched. This CDR3 is built from 13 residues.

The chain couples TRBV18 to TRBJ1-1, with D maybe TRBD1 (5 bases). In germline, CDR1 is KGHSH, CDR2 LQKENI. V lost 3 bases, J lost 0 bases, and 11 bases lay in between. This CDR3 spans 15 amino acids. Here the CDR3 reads CASSPLRELNTEAFF. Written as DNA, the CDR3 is TGTGCCAGCTCACCCCTCAGGGAATTGAACACTGAAGCTTTCTTT.

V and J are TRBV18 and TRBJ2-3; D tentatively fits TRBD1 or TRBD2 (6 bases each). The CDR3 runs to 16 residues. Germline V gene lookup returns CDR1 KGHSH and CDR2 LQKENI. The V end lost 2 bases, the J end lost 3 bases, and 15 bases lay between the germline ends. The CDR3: CASSPSGQGRTDTQYF. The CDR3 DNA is TGTGCCAGCTCACCAAGTGGGCAGGGGAGGACAGATACGCAGTATTTT.

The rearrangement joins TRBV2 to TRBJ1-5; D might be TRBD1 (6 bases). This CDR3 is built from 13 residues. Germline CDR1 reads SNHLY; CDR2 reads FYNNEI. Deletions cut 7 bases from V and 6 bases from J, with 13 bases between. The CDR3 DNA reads TGTGCCAGCAAGGGGGAGCTCTCTCAGCCCCAGCATTTT. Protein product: CASKGELSQPQHF.

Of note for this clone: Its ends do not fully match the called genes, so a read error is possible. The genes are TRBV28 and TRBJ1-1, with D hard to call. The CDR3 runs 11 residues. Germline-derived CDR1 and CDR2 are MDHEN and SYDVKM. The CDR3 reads CASSSGSLAFF. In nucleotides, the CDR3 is TGTGCCAGCAGTTCCGGGTCCTTAGCTTTTTTT. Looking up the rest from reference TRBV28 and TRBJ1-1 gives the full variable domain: DVKVTQSSRYLVKRTGEKVFLECVQDMDHENMFWYRQDPGLGLRLIYFSYDVKMKEKGDIPEGYSVSREKKERFSLILESASTNQTSMYLCASSSGSLAFFGQGTRLTVV.

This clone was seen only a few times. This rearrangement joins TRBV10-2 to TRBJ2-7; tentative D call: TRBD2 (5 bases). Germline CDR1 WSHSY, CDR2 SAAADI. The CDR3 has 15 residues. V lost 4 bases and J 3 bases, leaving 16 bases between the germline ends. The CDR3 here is CASSVTRLSNYEQYF. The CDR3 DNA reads TGCGCCAGCAGTGTAACTCGACTATCAAACTACGAGCAGTACTTC.

CDR3 in amino acids: CASSVAGGAGELFF. The CDR3, as DNA: TGTGCCAGCAGCGTAGCTGGGGGGGCCGGGGAGCTGTTTTTT. The chain carries TRBV9 and TRBJ2-2; TRBD2 agrees at 7 bases. The CDR3 consists of 14 residues. V shed 0 bases and J 6 bases; nucleotides not matched to a gene: 2. Looked up from germline, CDR1 is SGDLS and CDR2 is YYNGEE.

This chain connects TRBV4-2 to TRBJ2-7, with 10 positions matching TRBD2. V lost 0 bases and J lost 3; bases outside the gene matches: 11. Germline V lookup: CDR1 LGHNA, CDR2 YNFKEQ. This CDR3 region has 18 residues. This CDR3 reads CASSQEPSGGLLYYEQYF. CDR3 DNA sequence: TGTGCCAGCAGCCAAGAGCCTAGCGGGGGCCTCCTGTACTACGAGCAGTACTTC.

This CDR3 is CAWHTLSGLPPYEQYF. The CDR3 DNA reads as TGTGCCTGGCATACCTTATCCGGGCTCCCTCCCTACGAGCAGTACTTC. The chain recombines TRBV30 with TRBJ2-5; no definite D call. The J call may not be correct, given that the DNA end is closer to TRBJ2-7. Germline values: CDR1 GTSNPN, CDR2 SVGIG (reference sequence). The CDR3 sequence is 16 residues long.

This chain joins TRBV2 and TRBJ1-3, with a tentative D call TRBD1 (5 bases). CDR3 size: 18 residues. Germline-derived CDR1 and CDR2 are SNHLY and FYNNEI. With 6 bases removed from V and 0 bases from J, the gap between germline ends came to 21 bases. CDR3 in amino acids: CASREFTRGPISGNTIYF. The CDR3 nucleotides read TGTGCCAGCAGGGAATTTACTAGGGGACCGATCTCTGGAAACACCATATATTTT.

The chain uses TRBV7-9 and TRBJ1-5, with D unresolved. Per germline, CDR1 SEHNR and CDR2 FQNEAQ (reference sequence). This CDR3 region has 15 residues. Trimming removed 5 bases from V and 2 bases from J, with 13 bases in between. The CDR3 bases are TGTGCCAGCAGCGCCGCCCGAGTGGGCAATCAGCCCCAGCATTTT. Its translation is CASSAARVGNQPQHF.

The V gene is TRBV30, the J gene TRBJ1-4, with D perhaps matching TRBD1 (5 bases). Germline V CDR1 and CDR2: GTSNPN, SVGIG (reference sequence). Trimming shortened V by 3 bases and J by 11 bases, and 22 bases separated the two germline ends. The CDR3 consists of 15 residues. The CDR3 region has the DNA TGTGCCTGGAGCCCGGGACTCATTGGGATAAGGAAACTGTTTTTT. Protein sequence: CAWSPGLIGIRKLFF.

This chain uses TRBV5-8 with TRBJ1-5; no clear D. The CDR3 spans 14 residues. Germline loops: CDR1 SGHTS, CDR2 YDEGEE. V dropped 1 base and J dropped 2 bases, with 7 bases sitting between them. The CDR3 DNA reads TGTGCCAGCAGCTTGAGGGCGCGCAATCAGCCCCAGCATTTT. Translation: CASSLRARNQPQHF.

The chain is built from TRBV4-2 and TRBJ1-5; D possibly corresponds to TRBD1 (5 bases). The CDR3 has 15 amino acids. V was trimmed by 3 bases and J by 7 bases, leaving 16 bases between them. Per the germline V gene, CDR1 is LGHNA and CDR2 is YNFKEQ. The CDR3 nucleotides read TGTGCCAGCAGCCACGCCTTAGTGGGGGGACAGCCCCAGCATTTT. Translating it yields CASSHALVGGQPQHF.

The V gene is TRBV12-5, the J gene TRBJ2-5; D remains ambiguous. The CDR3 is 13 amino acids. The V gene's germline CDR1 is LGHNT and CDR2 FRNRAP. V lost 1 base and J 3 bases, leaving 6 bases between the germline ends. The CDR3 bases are TGTGCTAGTGGTTTGGGACGGAAAGAGACCCAGTACTTC. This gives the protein CASGLGRKETQYF.

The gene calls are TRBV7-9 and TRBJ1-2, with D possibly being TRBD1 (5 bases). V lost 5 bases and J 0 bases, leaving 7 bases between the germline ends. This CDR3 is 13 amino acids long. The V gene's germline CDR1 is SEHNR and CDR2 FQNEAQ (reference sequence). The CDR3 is CASSRTSNYGYTF. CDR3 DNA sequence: TGTGCCAGCAGCCGGACATCTAACTATGGCTACACCTTC.

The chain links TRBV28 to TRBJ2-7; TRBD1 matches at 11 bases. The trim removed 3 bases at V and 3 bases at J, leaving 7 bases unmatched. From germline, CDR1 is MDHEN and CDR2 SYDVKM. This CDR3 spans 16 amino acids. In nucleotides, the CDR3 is TGTGCCAGCAGTTTTGATTTCGGGACAGGGGGCTACGAGCAGTACTTC. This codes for CASSFDFGTGGYEQYF.

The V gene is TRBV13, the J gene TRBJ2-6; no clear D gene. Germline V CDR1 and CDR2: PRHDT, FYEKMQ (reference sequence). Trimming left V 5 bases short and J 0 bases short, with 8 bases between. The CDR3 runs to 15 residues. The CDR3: CASSRRLSGANVLTF. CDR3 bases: TGTGCCAGCAGCCGCCGGCTCTCTGGGGCCAACGTCCTGACTTTC.